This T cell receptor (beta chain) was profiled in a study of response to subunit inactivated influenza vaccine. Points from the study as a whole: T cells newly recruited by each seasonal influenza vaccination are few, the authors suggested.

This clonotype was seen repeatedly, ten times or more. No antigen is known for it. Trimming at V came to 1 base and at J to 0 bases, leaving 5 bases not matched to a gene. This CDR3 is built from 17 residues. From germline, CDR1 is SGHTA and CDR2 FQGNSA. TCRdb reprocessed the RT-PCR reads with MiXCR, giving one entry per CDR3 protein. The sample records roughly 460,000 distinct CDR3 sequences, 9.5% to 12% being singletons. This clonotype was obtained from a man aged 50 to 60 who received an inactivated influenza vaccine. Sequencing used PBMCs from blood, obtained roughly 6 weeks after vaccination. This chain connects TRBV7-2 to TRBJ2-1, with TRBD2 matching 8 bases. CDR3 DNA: TGTGCCAGCAGCTTAGTGGCGGGGGGCAGCTCCTACAATGAGCAGTTCTTC. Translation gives CASSLVAGGSSYNEQFF.